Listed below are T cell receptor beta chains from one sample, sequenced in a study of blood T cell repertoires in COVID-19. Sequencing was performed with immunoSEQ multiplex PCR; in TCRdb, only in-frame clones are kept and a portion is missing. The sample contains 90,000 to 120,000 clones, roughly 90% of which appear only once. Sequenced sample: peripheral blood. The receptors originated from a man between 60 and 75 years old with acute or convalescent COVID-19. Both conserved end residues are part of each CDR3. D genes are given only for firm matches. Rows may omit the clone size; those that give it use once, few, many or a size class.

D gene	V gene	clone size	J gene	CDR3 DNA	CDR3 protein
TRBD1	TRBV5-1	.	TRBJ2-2	TGCGCCAGCAGCGCCATGACAGGGGCTGGGGGCACCGGGGAGCTGTTTTTT	CASSAMTGAGGTGELFF
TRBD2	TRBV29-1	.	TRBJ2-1	TGCAGCGTTGGGGGGACTAGCGGGACCTGGAATGAGCAGTTCTTC	CSVGGTSGTWNEQFF
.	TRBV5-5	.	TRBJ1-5	TGTGCCAGCAGCCCTAGTGGAATTGGCAATCAGCCCCAGCATTTT	CASSPSGIGNQPQHF
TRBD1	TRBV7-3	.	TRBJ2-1	TGTGCCAGCAGCTTAGATGTCGGGACAGGGGTTTTCGATGAGCAGTTCTTC	CASSLDVGTGVFDEQFF
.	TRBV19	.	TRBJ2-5	TGTGCCAGTAACCAGGGGAGAGAGACCCAGTACTTC	CASNQGRETQYF
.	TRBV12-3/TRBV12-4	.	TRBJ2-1	TGTGCCAGCAGGTCAAGAACTAGTTTGTTCTTC	CASRSRTSLFF
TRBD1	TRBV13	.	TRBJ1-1	TGTGCCAGTACCGGACAGGGGAGGACTGAAGCTTTCTTT	CASTGQGRTEAFF
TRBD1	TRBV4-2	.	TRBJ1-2	TGTGCCAGCAGCCGAGACAGGGGTAGTCTTTATGGCTACACCTTC	CASSRDRGSLYGYTF
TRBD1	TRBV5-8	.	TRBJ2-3	TGTGCCAGCAGCTTTTGGACAGGGGCTAGCACAGATACGCAGTATTTT	CASSFWTGASTDTQYF
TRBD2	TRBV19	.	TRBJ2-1	TGTGCCAGTAGTTCCACGGGACTAGCGGAGTACAATGAGCAGTTCTTC	CASSSTGLAEYNEQFF
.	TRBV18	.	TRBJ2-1	TGTGCCAGCTCACCTAACTACTACAATGAGCAGTTCTTC	CASSPNYYNEQFF
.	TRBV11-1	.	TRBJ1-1	TGTGCCAGCAGCTTAGGCCCAGGTGAAGCTTTCTTT	CASSLGPGEAFF
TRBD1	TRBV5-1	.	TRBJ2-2	TGCGCCAGCAGCGAAAGACAGGGGTCCGGGGAGCTGTTTTTT	CASSERQGSGELFF
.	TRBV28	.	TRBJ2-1	TGTGCCAGCACCCTTTTGATCGGGGGTGAGGAGAATGAGCAGTTCTTC	CASTLLIGGEENEQFF
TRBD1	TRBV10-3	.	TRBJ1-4	TGTGCCATCAGGGGGGACAGGGAGGATGAAAAACTGTTTTTT	CAIRGDREDEKLFF
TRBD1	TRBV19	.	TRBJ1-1	TGTGCCAGTAGTACAATCCGGGACAGGGGGATGGTGGAAGCTTTCTTT	CASSTIRDRGMVEAFF
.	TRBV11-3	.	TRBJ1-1	TGTGCCAGCAGCCCTGGGAGGGGCCGGGAAGCTTTCTTT	CASSPGRGREAFF
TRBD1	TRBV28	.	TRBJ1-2	TGTGCCAGCAGCCCCCCGGGACAGGGGTATGGCTACACCTTC	CASSPPGQGYGYTF
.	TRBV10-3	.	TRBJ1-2	TGTGCCATCAGTGAAGACAGGTTATATGGCTACACCTTC	CAISEDRLYGYTF
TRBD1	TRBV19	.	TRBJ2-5	TGTGCCAGTAGTATCAAGGGGACAGAACAAGAGACCCAGTACTTC	CASSIKGTEQETQYF
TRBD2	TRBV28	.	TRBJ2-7	TGTGCCAGTATGGGGGGGATCCGCATCTACGAGCAGTACTTC	CASMGGIRIYEQYF
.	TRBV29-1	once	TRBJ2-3	TGCAGCGTCGGGGGACAGAGCCACACAGATACGCAGTATTTT	CSVGGQSHTDTQYF
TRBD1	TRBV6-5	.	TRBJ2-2	TGTGCCAGCAGAGCGGACAGGGGGAAAGGCGGGGAGCTGTTTTTT	CASRADRGKGGELFF